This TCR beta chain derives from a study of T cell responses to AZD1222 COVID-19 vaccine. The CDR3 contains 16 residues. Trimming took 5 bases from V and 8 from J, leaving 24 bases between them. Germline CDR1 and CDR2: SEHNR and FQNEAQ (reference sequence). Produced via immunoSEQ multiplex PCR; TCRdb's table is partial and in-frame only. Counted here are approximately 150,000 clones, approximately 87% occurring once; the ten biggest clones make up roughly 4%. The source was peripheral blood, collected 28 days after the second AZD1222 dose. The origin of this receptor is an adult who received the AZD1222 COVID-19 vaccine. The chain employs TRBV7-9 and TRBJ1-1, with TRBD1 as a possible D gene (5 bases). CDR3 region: CASSPETGWDGREAFF. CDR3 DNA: TGTGCCAGCAGCCCTGAGACGGGTTGGGACGGGCGAGAAGCTTTCTTT.